These T cell receptor beta chains were read from a single sample in a study of PD-1 blockade in classical Hodgkin lymphoma. Profiled with immunoSEQ multiplex PCR; TCRdb holds only in-frame clones, not every one. The sample yields tens of thousands of clones, roughly 86% seen once. Source: peripheral blood mononuclear cells (PBMCs), taken before the fourth cycle of nivolumab. The receptor set was obtained from a human donor with classical Hodgkin lymphoma. Both conserved end residues are part of each CDR3. The D gene is left open where the match is weak. Clone size is stated in some rows and not others, as once, few, many or a class when expanded.

CDR3 protein: CASSGQGRSYGYTF
CDR3 DNA: TGTGCCAGCAGTGGGCAGGGTCGGAGCTATGGCTACACCTTC
clone size: once
D gene: NA
J gene: TRBJ1-2
V gene: TRBV6-1

CDR3 protein: CASSQGGAGSDTQYF
CDR3 DNA: TGCGCCAGCAGCCAAGGAGGGGCAGGGTCAGATACGCAGTATTTT
clone size: NA
D gene: NA
J gene: TRBJ2-3
V gene: TRBV4-1

CDR3 protein: CASSSRGSGSKQFTQYF
CDR3 DNA: TGTGCCAGCAGCTCACGAGGTTCGGGGTCGAAACAATTTACCCAGTACTTC
clone size: NA
D gene: NA
J gene: TRBJ2-5
V gene: TRBV11-3

CDR3 protein: CASSSRLRLNTGELFF
CDR3 DNA: TGTGCCAGCAGTTCGCGACTCCGACTAAACACCGGGGAGCTGTTTTTT
clone size: NA
D gene: NA
J gene: TRBJ2-2
V gene: TRBV28

CDR3 protein: CASSLRTDYEQYF
CDR3 DNA: TGTGCCAGCAGCCTCCGGACAGACTACGAGCAGTACTTC
clone size: NA
D gene: NA
J gene: TRBJ2-7
V gene: TRBV6-6

CDR3 protein: CASGRSSVAYEQYF
CDR3 DNA: TGTGCCAGTGGGAGGTCTAGCGTGGCCTACGAGCAGTACTTC
clone size: NA
D gene: NA
J gene: TRBJ2-7
V gene: TRBV19

CDR3 protein: CATSRLGTGNNQPQHF
CDR3 DNA: TGTGCCACCAGCAGGTTGGGGACAGGGAACAATCAGCCCCAGCATTTT
clone size: NA
D gene: TRBD1
J gene: TRBJ1-5
V gene: TRBV15

CDR3 protein: CAWSVSQGAGYGYTF
CDR3 DNA: TGTGCCTGGAGTGTTAGCCAAGGGGCTGGATATGGCTACACCTTC
clone size: NA
D gene: NA
J gene: TRBJ1-2
V gene: TRBV30

CDR3 protein: CASSYWTGGEQYF
CDR3 DNA: TGTGCCAGCAGTTACTGGACAGGGGGCGAGCAGTACTTC
clone size: NA
D gene: TRBD1
J gene: TRBJ2-7
V gene: TRBV6-5

CDR3 protein: CSGSQIQGRAEAFF
CDR3 DNA: TGCAGCGGATCACAGATTCAGGGGAGGGCTGAAGCTTTCTTT
clone size: NA
D gene: NA
J gene: TRBJ1-1
V gene: TRBV29-1

CDR3 protein: CASSYRVMGPQHF
CDR3 DNA: TGTGCCAGCAGTTACAGGGTAATGGGGCCCCAGCATTTT
clone size: NA
D gene: NA
J gene: TRBJ1-5
V gene: TRBV6-4

CDR3 protein: CASSFRPPPYEQYF
CDR3 DNA: TGTGCCAGCAGCTTCAGACCACCGCCCTACGAGCAGTACTTC
clone size: once
D gene: NA
J gene: TRBJ2-7
V gene: TRBV5-6

CDR3 protein: CASSLTGANEQFF
CDR3 DNA: TGTGCCAGCAGTCTGACAGGGGCAAATGAGCAGTTCTTC
clone size: few
D gene: TRBD1
J gene: TRBJ2-1
V gene: TRBV27

CDR3 protein: CASSSSGTGVNTEAFF
CDR3 DNA: TGTGCCAGCAGTTCCTCCGGGACAGGGGTGAACACTGAAGCTTTCTTT
clone size: NA
D gene: TRBD1
J gene: TRBJ1-1
V gene: TRBV28

CDR3 protein: CASSQVLGEDTQYF
CDR3 DNA: TGCGCCAGCAGCCAAGTATTGGGGGAAGATACGCAGTATTTT
clone size: NA
D gene: NA
J gene: TRBJ2-3
V gene: TRBV4-1

CDR3 protein: CSVDRDFTDTQYF
CDR3 DNA: TGCAGCGTTGATCGGGATTTCACAGATACGCAGTATTTT
clone size: NA
D gene: NA
J gene: TRBJ2-3
V gene: TRBV29-1

CDR3 protein: CASSLEPGFKNIQYF
CDR3 DNA: TGTGCCAGCAGCTTAGAACCAGGATTTAAAAACATTCAGTACTTC
clone size: few
D gene: NA
J gene: TRBJ2-4
V gene: TRBV7-2

CDR3 protein: CASSFGGTNYEQYF
CDR3 DNA: TGTGCCAGCAGCTTTGGAGGGACTAACTACGAGCAGTACTTC
clone size: NA
D gene: TRBD2
J gene: TRBJ2-7
V gene: TRBV7-4

CDR3 protein: CASSVKQGNSPLHF
CDR3 DNA: TGTGCCAGCAGTGTGAAGCAGGGTAATTCACCCCTCCACTTT
clone size: NA
D gene: NA
J gene: TRBJ1-6
V gene: TRBV2

CDR3 protein: CASSPMTGDTYTF
CDR3 DNA: TGCGCCAGCAGTCCGATGACAGGGGACACTTACACCTTC
clone size: NA
D gene: TRBD1
J gene: TRBJ1-2
V gene: TRBV10-1

CDR3 protein: CAIRAQGNTGELFF
CDR3 DNA: TGTGCCATCAGGGCACAGGGAAACACCGGGGAGCTGTTTTTT
clone size: NA
D gene: NA
J gene: TRBJ2-2
V gene: TRBV10-3

CDR3 protein: CAISEAGGSNYGYTF
CDR3 DNA: TGTGCCATCAGTGAGGCGGGGGGTTCTAACTATGGCTACACCTTC
clone size: NA
D gene: NA
J gene: TRBJ1-2
V gene: TRBV10-3

CDR3 protein: CAWSVQNEKLFF
CDR3 DNA: TGTGCCTGGAGTGTACAGAATGAAAAACTGTTTTTT
clone size: NA
D gene: NA
J gene: TRBJ1-4
V gene: TRBV30

CDR3 protein: CAWTHQPQHF
CDR3 DNA: TGTGCCTGGACCCATCAGCCCCAGCATTTT
clone size: NA
D gene: NA
J gene: TRBJ1-5
V gene: TRBV30

CDR3 protein: CASSFGGSSYNEQFF
CDR3 DNA: TGTGCCAGCAGCTTCGGCGGGAGCTCCTACAATGAGCAGTTCTTC
clone size: NA
D gene: TRBD2
J gene: TRBJ2-1
V gene: TRBV7-3

CDR3 protein: CASSQELTSGASYEQYF
CDR3 DNA: TGTGCCAGCAGCCAAGAACTAACTAGCGGGGCTTCCTACGAGCAGTACTTC
clone size: NA
D gene: TRBD2
J gene: TRBJ2-7
V gene: TRBV4-2

CDR3 protein: CASSLVGVWGDAFF
CDR3 DNA: TGTGCCAGCAGCTTAGTGGGGGTTTGGGGAGATGCTTTCTTT
clone size: NA
D gene: NA
J gene: TRBJ1-1
V gene: TRBV7-9

CDR3 protein: CASRSTPGVSTEAFF
CDR3 DNA: TGCGCCAGCAGATCAACCCCGGGGGTTAGCACTGAAGCTTTCTTT
clone size: NA
D gene: NA
J gene: TRBJ1-1
V gene: TRBV4-1

CDR3 protein: CASSSTSGSQSEQFF
CDR3 DNA: TGTGCCAGCAGTTCGACTAGCGGGAGCCAGAGTGAGCAGTTCTTC
clone size: NA
D gene: TRBD2
J gene: TRBJ2-1
V gene: TRBV27

CDR3 protein: CASSPQNSGNTIYF
CDR3 DNA: TGTGCCAGCAGCCCCCAGAACTCTGGAAACACCATATATTTT
clone size: NA
D gene: NA
J gene: TRBJ1-3
V gene: TRBV11-2

CDR3 protein: CASSLPGGDSPLHF
CDR3 DNA: TGCGCCAGCAGCTTACCAGGGGGCGATTCACCCCTCCACTTT
clone size: few
D gene: TRBD1
J gene: TRBJ1-6
V gene: TRBV5-1

CDR3 protein: CASVDGSSYEQYF
CDR3 DNA: TGTGCCAGCGTCGACGGGAGCTCCTACGAGCAGTACTTC
clone size: NA
D gene: NA
J gene: TRBJ2-7
V gene: TRBV2

CDR3 protein: CASSPSAGSSYNEQFF
CDR3 DNA: TGTGCCAGCAGTCCCTCGGCTGGGAGCTCCTACAATGAGCAGTTCTTC
clone size: NA
D gene: NA
J gene: TRBJ2-1
V gene: TRBV28